The sequence of this T cell receptor (beta chain) was determined in a study of CD8 T cells in Susac syndrome (dated by TCRdb to about 2019). Regarding the complete study: Whether CD8+ T cell activation and differentiation in Susac syndrome was antigen driven was tested using repertoire sequencing.

General findings and caveats noted by the study authors: The study acknowledged that relatively few individuals were included in the TCR sequencing and HLA analysis.

Peripheral blood CD8+ and CD4+ T cells from healthy donors, Susac syndrome patients and multiple sclerosis patients were profiled by high-throughput TCR beta sequencing. The multiple sclerosis controls were treatment-naive patients who had stable or active relapsing-remitting disease and met the revised McDonald criteria. Bulk CD8+ and CD4+ T cells were purified by magnetic negative isolation, while CD8+ TEMRA cells were enriched using FACS. Blood was collected in EDTA tubes and processed within 24 hours, with PBMCs isolated through density gradient centrifugation. PBMCs intended for TCR sequencing were frozen in liquid nitrogen and were later thawed in a 37 degrees C water bath. The sorted or isolated CD4+, CD8+ and CD8+ TEMRA cells reached a purity of at least 90%. RNA was extracted using the RNeasy kit, and 0.5 to 1 microgram was reverse transcribed with random hexamers. TCR beta CDR3 regions were amplified with the immunoSEQ multiplex PCR assay covering 54 Vbeta and 13 Jbeta segments. To correct PCR amplification bias, a synthetic template baseline was used for both primer optimization and computational correction. The authors' pipeline ran thus. Reads were assigned to V, D and J genes according to IMGT and analyzed in immunoSEQ Analyzer, with only productive sequences retained. Clonality was computed as one minus Shannon entropy normalized by log2 of the number of productive unique sequences. Public and private clones were assessed among the 100 most prevalent clones of each patient and control. Susac-specific clones were defined as absent from healthy and MS cohorts, 850 to 1,300 published viral clones and other ImmuneACCESS disease sequences. TCRdb trimmed public reads at Q25 via fastp, called clones via MiXCR and kept in-frame beta chains. All rows with the same CDR3 protein become a single entry with the most common DNA and genes. TCRdb assigned the V and J calls; the authors' analysis was not used. Recorded for this sample are 150,000 or so distinct CDR3 sequences; 94% of them occurred a single time. The top ten hold roughly 0.1% of the sample.

As to this clonotype: The target of this receptor is not known. The record has no base qualities; no much larger clone is one base away.

The CDR3 covers 13 residues, taking in both the cysteine and the phenylalanine. Left in the record is the CDR3 DNA by itself, 39 bases read in frame from the first base. Looking up the germline V gene yields CDR1 SGDLS and CDR2 YYNGEE. The germline ends are 5 bases apart after V is trimmed by 0 bases and J by 4 bases. The TCR comes from a human donor with multiple sclerosis. Specimen: CD4+ T cells from PBMCs. The chain links TRBV9 with TRBJ1-5, with the D gene call left open. The DNA is TGTGCCAGCAGCGTAGACGTAAATCAGCCCCAGCATTTT. This codes for CASSVDVNQPQHF.